The present T cell receptor (beta chain) was sequenced within a study of OX40 agonist ivuxolimab in advanced cancers. Whole-study context: Three individuals attained partial responses, comprising one hepatocellular carcinoma case and two cutaneous melanoma cases.

This CDR3 region has 18 residues. The V gene end was trimmed by 3 bases and the J gene end by 0 bases; junction bases not matched to a gene: 13. Germline CDR1 is LNHDA and CDR2 is SQIVND (reference sequence). This table comes from immunoSEQ multiplex PCR, and its TCRdb copy is limited to in-frame clones, with some not included. The sample holds tens of thousands of clones, approximately 90% seen once. The specimen was CD4+ or CD8+ T cells sorted from blood, collected in a trial of the OX40 agonist ivuxolimab. The sequence came from an adult with an advanced solid tumor such as melanoma, head and neck, liver or kidney cancer. The rearrangement uses TRBV19 and TRBJ2-7; 8 nucleotides line up with TRBD2. The DNA of the CDR3 is TGTGCCAGTAGTATGAGGAAGCGGGGACTAGGGGGCTCCTACGAGCAGTACTTC. This encodes CASSMRKRGLGGSYEQYF.